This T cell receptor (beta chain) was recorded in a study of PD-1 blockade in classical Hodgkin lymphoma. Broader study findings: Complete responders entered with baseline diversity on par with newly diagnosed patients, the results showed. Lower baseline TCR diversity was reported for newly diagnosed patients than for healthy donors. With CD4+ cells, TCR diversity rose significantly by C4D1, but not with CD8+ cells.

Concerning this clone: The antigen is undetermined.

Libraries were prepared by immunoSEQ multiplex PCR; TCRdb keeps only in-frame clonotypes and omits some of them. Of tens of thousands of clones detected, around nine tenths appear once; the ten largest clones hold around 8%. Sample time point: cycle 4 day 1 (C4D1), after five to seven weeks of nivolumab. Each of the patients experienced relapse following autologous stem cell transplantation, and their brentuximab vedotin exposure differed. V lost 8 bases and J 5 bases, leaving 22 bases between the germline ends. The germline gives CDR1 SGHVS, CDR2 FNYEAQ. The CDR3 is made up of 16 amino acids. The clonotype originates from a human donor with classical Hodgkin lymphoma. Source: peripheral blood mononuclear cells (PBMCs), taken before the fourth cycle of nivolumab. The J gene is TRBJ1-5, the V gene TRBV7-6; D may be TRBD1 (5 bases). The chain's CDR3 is CASGPVRGESHQPQHF. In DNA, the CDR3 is TGTGCCAGCGGACCCGTCAGAGGGGAGTCACATCAGCCCCAGCATTTT.